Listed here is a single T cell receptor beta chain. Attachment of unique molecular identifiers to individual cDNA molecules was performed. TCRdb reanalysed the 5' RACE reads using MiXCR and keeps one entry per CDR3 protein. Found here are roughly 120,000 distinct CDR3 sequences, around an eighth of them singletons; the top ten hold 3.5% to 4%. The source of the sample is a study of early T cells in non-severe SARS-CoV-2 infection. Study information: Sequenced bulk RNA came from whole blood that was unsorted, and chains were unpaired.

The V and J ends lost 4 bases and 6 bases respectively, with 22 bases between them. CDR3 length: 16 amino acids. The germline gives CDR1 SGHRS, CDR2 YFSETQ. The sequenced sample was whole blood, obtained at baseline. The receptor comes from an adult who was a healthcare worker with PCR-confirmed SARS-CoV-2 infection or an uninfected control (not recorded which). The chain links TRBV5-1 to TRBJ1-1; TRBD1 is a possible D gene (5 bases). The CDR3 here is CASSPAPTDLGAEAFF. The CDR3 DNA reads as TGCGCCAGCAGCCCAGCCCCGACAGACCTAGGGGCTGAAGCTTTCTTT.